This T cell receptor (beta chain) was captured in a study of blood T cell repertoires in COVID-19. The overall study: Acute and convalescent COVID-19 specimens originated in the United States, Italy and Spain. In each case, the material was cDNA or gDNA derived from T cells, B-cell-depleted T cells, or PBMCs.

Original processing notes: Counts of nucleated cells, estimated from reference gene primer amplification, were obtained. Method: immunoSEQ multiplex PCR; TCRdb's copy keeps in-frame clones and lacks some. D and trimming were read from the DNA, whereas the V and J calls and clone size are those reported in that table. The sample includes tens of thousands of clones, approximately 88% of them seen just once. V shed 5 bases and J 5 bases; nucleotides not matched to a gene: 4. Germline V CDR1 and CDR2: SEHNR, FQNEAQ (reference sequence). The CDR3 spans 14 residues. This chain links TRBV7-9 with TRBJ2-1, with 9 bases that match TRBD2. The sample consisted of peripheral blood. The TCR was taken from a woman older than 75 with acute or convalescent COVID-19. Here the CDR3 reads CASSLRTSDNEQFF. In DNA form, the CDR3 reads TGTGCCAGCAGCCTTCGGACTAGCGACAATGAGCAGTTCTTC.